The rows below give T cell receptor beta chains drawn from one sample of a study of shared clonotypes between healthy human individuals. Repertoires were generated with immunoSEQ multiplex PCR, while TCRdb's copy carries only in-frame clones and drops some. The sample includes millions of clones, around nine tenths seen only once; the top ten take over 0.12%. Specimen: naive CD4+ T cells sorted from blood. These receptors came from a man aged 18 to 29 in good health. Each CDR3 is given with its conserved first and last residue. D genes are given only for firm matches. Clone size is stated in some rows and not others, as once, few, many or a class when expanded.

DNA: TGCAGTGCCCTCCGCGGAAACACCATATATTTT; CDR3: CSALRGNTIYF; J: TRBJ1-3; length: 11; V: TRBV20-1; D: -; size: few
DNA: TGTGCCTGGAGCAAGCTGGGGATTAACACTGAAGCTTTCTTT; CDR3: CAWSKLGINTEAFF; J: TRBJ1-1; length: 14; V: TRBV30; D: -; size: -
DNA: TGTGCCAGTAGCGGCACCTACGAGCAGTACTTC; CDR3: CASSGTYEQYF; J: TRBJ2-7; length: 11; V: TRBV2; D: -; size: -
DNA: TGTGCCAGCAGTTACAAATGGGGCGGCAATCAGCCCCAGCATTTT; CDR3: CASSYKWGGNQPQHF; J: TRBJ1-5; length: 15; V: TRBV6-5; D: -; size: once
DNA: TGTGCCAGCACCTGGTATGAGACCGGGGAGCTGTTTTTT; CDR3: CASTWYETGELFF; J: TRBJ2-2; length: 13; V: TRBV6-5; D: -; size: -
DNA: TGTGCCAGCAGTTACTCGAGGACAGGGTATGGCTACACCTTC; CDR3: CASSYSRTGYGYTF; J: TRBJ1-2; length: 14; V: TRBV6-5; D: TRBD1; size: -
DNA: TGCGCCAGCAGCCCCGGACAGGGGGTGGATGGCTACACCTTC; CDR3: CASSPGQGVDGYTF; J: TRBJ1-2; length: 14; V: TRBV5-1; D: TRBD1; size: once
DNA: TGTGCCAGTAGTATAGATGGCGGAGGGTCCTACGAGCAGTACTTC; CDR3: CASSIDGGGSYEQYF; J: TRBJ2-7; length: 15; V: TRBV19; D: -; size: -
DNA: TGCAGCGTTGAGGGCCCCCCGGAAACCTACGAGCAGTACTTC; CDR3: CSVEGPPETYEQYF; J: TRBJ2-7; length: 14; V: TRBV29-1; D: -; size: -
DNA: TGTGCCAGCAGCTTTGGACAGGGGGCTAGCGAAAAACTGTTTTTT; CDR3: CASSFGQGASEKLFF; J: TRBJ1-4; length: 15; V: TRBV11-2; D: TRBD1; size: -
DNA: TGTGCCAGCAGCCAAGCGGAACAGGGTGGCTATGGCTACACCTTC; CDR3: CASSQAEQGGYGYTF; J: TRBJ1-2; length: 15; V: TRBV14; D: -; size: -
DNA: TGTGCCAGCAGTTTATCGGCAGGGTGGACAGGTGGCTACACCTTC; CDR3: CASSLSAGWTGGYTF; J: TRBJ1-2; length: 15; V: TRBV28; D: TRBD1; size: -
DNA: TGCGCCAGCAGCCAAGATACTAGCGGGAGTAGGATCAATGAGCAGTTCTTC; CDR3: CASSQDTSGSRINEQFF; J: TRBJ2-1; length: 17; V: TRBV4-3; D: TRBD2; size: -
DNA: TGCGCCAGCAGCCCCTCGGGAGATGCGGCCCGGACCGGGGAGCTGTTTTTT; CDR3: CASSPSGDAARTGELFF; J: TRBJ2-2; length: 17; V: TRBV5-1; D: -; size: -
DNA: TGCGCCAGCAGCTTGGTTCCCACGGCCTCCTACGAGCAGTACTTC; CDR3: CASSLVPTASYEQYF; J: TRBJ2-7; length: 15; V: TRBV5-1; D: -; size: -
DNA: TGTGCCAGCAGCGCTGACAGGGGGGCGATTCATCAGCCCCAGCATTTT; CDR3: CASSADRGAIHQPQHF; J: TRBJ1-5; length: 16; V: TRBV5-4; D: TRBD1; size: -
DNA: TGCGCCAGCAGCCAAGATCCATCAGCGGGCAGTATCCATTTT; CDR3: CASSQDPSAGSIHF; J: TRBJ1-3; length: 14; V: TRBV4-3; D: -; size: -
DNA: TGTGCCAGCCGCAGTGGGGGGGTTTCTAACTATGACTACACCTTC; CDR3: CASRSGGVSNYDYTF; J: TRBJ1-2; length: 15; V: TRBV6-6; D: -; size: -
DNA: TGTGCCAGCAGCTTATTCCTACAGACTAGCACAGATACGCAGTATTTT; CDR3: CASSLFLQTSTDTQYF; J: TRBJ2-3; length: 16; V: TRBV11-2; D: -; size: -
DNA: TGTGCCGGACAGGGTAGGACTGAAGCTTTCTTT; CDR3: CAGQGRTEAFF; J: TRBJ1-1; length: 11; V: TRBV30; D: TRBD1; size: few
DNA: TGTGCCAGCAGCTTAGCCAGGGTTGGACAGCCCCAGCATTTT; CDR3: CASSLARVGQPQHF; J: TRBJ1-5; length: 14; V: TRBV11-2; D: -; size: -
DNA: TGCGCCAGCAGCCGTGGTGGGGGAAATAATGAAAAACTGTTTTTT; CDR3: CASSRGGGNNEKLFF; J: TRBJ1-4; length: 15; V: TRBV5-1; D: -; size: -
DNA: TGTGCCAGCAGCCGGGGAGGGGCCGGGACTGAAGCTTTCTTT; CDR3: CASSRGGAGTEAFF; J: TRBJ1-1; length: 14; V: TRBV5-4; D: -; size: few
DNA: TGTGCCAGCAGCCAAGACGTAGGAGAGACCCAGTACTTC; CDR3: CASSQDVGETQYF; J: TRBJ2-5; length: 13; V: TRBV4-2; D: -; size: -
DNA: TGTGCCACCCAGCCCGGGACACCCTATGGGCCCCAGCATTTT; CDR3: CATQPGTPYGPQHF; J: TRBJ1-5; length: 14; V: TRBV19; D: -; size: -
DNA: TGTGCCAGCTCACCAGACGGCGAGGGGGAGCAGTACTTC; CDR3: CASSPDGEGEQYF; J: TRBJ2-7; length: 13; V: TRBV18; D: -; size: -
DNA: TGTGCCAGCAGCTTCCGGGGCACTCATGGCTACACCTTC; CDR3: CASSFRGTHGYTF; J: TRBJ1-2; length: 13; V: TRBV27; D: -; size: -
DNA: TGTGCCAGCTCACCAGGACAGGGAGCGGAAGAAAAACTGTTTTTT; CDR3: CASSPGQGAEEKLFF; J: TRBJ1-4; length: 15; V: TRBV18; D: TRBD1; size: once
DNA: TGCGCCAGCAGCTTGGGGAGGGACAGGGGGCTAGACAATGAGCAGTTCTTC; CDR3: CASSLGRDRGLDNEQFF; J: TRBJ2-1; length: 17; V: TRBV5-1; D: TRBD1; size: -
DNA: TGTGCCAGTAGTATAGAGGGGTCTGGGGCCAACGTCCTGACTTTC; CDR3: CASSIEGSGANVLTF; J: TRBJ2-6; length: 15; V: TRBV19; D: -; size: -
DNA: TGTGCCAGCAGAAGACTAGCGGGAATGGACATTCAGTACTTC; CDR3: CASRRLAGMDIQYF; J: TRBJ2-4; length: 14; V: TRBV27; D: TRBD2; size: -
DNA: TGTGCCAGCAGTCGAGGAGACTCCTACAATGAGCAGTTCTTC; CDR3: CASSRGDSYNEQFF; J: TRBJ2-1; length: 14; V: TRBV6-5; D: -; size: -
DNA: TGTGCCAGCAGCCCACAGGGGTGGGCTCAGCCCCAGCATTTT; CDR3: CASSPQGWAQPQHF; J: TRBJ1-5; length: 14; V: TRBV7-2; D: TRBD1; size: -